The sequence of this T cell receptor (beta chain) was determined in a study of CD8 T cells in ankylosing spondylitis. About this clonotype itself: Its antigen is currently unknown.

Trimming shortened V by 0 bases and J by 6 bases, and 12 bases separated the two germline ends. The CDR3 is made up of 14 amino acids. The germline V gene encodes CDR1 DFQATT and CDR2 SNEGSKA (reference sequence). Findings and limits, study-wide: Fewer than 10 highly homologous variants made up a TCR beta motif that seemed to typify ankylosing spondylitis blood.

TCRdb independently ran MiXCR on the 5' RACE reads; one entry per CDR3 protein. The table includes 750,000 to 850,000 distinct CDR3 sequences, over 9.5% detected once. The sample was blood, either unsorted or a sorted T cell fraction (not recorded which). This chain uses TRBV20-1 with TRBJ1-5; D not certain. The receptor comes from a male donor with ankylosing spondylitis. The CDR3, as DNA: TGCAGTGCTAGAGATGGGCCCACCGGTCAGCCCCAGCATTTT. As protein: CSARDGPTGQPQHF.